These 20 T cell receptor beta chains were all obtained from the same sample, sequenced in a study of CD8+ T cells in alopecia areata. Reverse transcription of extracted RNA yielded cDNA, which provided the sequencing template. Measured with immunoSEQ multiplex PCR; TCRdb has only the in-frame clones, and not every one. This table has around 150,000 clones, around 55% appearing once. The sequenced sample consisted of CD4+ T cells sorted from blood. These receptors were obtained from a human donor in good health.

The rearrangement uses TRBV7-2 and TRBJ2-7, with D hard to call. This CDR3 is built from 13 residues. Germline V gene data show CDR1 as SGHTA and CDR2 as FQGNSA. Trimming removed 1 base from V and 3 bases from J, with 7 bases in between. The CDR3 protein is CASSLVVGYEQYF. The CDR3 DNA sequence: TGTGCCAGCAGCTTAGTTGTGGGCTACGAGCAGTACTTC.

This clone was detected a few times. This CDR3 is CASNTHRAGGANVLTF. Here the CDR3 DNA reads TGTGCCAGCAATACCCACAGGGCCGGGGGGGCCAACGTCCTGACTTTC. The chain joins TRBV28 to TRBJ2-6; tentative D call: TRBD1 (6 bases). V gave up 7 bases and J gave up 4 bases, with 17 bases separating them. Germline-derived CDR1 and CDR2 are MDHEN and SYDVKM. The CDR3 spans 16 residues.

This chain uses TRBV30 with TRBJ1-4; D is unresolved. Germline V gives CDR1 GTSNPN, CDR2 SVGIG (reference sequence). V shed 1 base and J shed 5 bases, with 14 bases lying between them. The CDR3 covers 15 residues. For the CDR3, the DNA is TGTGCCTGGAGTGGGTCCCGGGGAGGGAATGAAAAACTGTTTTTT. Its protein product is CAWSGSRGGNEKLFF.

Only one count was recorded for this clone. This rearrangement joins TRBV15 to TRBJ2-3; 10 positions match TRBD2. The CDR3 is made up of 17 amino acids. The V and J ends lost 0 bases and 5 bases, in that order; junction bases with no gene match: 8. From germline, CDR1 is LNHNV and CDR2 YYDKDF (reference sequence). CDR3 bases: TGTGCCACCAGCAGAGATTTGACTAGCGGGTCACAAGATACGCAGTATTTT. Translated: CATSRDLTSGSQDTQYF.

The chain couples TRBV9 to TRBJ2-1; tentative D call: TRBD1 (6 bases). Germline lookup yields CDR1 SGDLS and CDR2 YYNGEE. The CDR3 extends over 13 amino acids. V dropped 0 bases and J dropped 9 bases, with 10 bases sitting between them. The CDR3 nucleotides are TGTGCCAGCAGCGTAGCAATCAGGGGTGAGCAGTTCTTC. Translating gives CASSVAIRGEQFF.

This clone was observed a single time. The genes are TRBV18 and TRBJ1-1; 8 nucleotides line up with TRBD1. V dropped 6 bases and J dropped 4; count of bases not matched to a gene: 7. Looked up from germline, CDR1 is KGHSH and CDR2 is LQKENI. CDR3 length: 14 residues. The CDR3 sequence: CASSGQGGPTEAFF. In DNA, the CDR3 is TGTGCCAGCTCCGGACAGGGAGGTCCCACTGAAGCTTTCTTT.

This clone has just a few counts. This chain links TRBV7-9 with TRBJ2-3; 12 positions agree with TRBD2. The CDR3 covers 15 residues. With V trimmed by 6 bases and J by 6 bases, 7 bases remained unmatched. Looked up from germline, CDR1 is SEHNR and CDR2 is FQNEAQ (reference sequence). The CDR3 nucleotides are TGTGCCAGCAGATTGACTAGCGGGAGTATGGATACGCAGTATTTT. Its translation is CASRLTSGSMDTQYF.

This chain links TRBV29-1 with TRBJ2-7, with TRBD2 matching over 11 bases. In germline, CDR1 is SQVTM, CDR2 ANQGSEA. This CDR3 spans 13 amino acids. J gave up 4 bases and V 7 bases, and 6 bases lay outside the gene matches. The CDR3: CSASGTSGYEQYF. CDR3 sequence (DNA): TGCAGCGCGTCCGGGACTAGCGGTTACGAGCAGTACTTC.

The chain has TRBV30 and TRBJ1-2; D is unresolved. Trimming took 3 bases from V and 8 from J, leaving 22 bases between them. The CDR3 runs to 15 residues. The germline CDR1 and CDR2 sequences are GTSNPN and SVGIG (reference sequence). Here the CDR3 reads CAWRRGLGSDVGYTF. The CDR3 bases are TGTGCCTGGAGGCGTGGTCTAGGATCCGATGTCGGCTACACCTTC.

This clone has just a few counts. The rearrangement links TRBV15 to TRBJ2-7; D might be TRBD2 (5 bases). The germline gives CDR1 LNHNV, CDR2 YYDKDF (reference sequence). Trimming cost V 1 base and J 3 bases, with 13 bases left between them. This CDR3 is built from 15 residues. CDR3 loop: CATSRGTGGGYEQYF. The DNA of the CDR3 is TGTGCCACCAGCAGAGGAACCGGAGGCGGCTACGAGCAGTACTTC.

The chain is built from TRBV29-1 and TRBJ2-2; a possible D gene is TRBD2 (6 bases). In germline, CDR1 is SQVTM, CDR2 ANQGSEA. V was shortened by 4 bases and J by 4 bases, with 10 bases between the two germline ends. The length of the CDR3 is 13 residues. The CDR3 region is CSVGREATGELFF. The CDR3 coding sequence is TGCAGCGTTGGCAGGGAGGCCACCGGGGAGCTGTTTTTT.

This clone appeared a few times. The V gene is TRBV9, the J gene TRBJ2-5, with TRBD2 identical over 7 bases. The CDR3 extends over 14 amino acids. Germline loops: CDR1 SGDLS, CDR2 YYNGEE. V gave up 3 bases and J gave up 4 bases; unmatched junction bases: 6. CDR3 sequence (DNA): TGTGCCAGCAGCGACGGGCGCGGGGGAGAGACCCAGTACTTC. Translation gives CASSDGRGGETQYF.

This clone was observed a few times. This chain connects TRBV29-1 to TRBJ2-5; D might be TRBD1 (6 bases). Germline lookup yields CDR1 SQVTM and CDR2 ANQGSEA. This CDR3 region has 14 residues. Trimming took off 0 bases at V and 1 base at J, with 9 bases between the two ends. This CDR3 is CSVEDPRGQETQYF. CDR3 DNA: TGCAGCGTTGAAGATCCCAGGGGCCAAGAGACCCAGTACTTC.

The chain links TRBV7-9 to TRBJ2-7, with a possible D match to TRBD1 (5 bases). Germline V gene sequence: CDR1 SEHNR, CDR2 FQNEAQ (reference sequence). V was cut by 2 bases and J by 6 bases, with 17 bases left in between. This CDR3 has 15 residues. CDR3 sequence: CASSLIARVGSEQYF. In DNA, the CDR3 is TGTGCCAGCAGCTTAATTGCCAGGGTGGGTAGCGAGCAGTACTTC.

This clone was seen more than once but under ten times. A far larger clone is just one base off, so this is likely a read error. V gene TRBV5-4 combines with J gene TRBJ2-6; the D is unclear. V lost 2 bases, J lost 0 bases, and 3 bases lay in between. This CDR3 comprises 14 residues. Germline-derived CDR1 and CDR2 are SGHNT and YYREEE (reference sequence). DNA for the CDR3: TGTGCCAGCAGCTTAGACTCTGGGGCCAACGTCCTGACTTTC. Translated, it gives CASSLDSGANVLTF.

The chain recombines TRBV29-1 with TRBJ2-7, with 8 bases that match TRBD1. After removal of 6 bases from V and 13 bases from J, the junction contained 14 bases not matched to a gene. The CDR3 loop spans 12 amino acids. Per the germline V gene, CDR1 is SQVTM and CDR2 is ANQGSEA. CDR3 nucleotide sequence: TGCAGCGTCAAAGGCGGACAGGGTTCCACCTACTTC. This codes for CSVKGGQGSTYF.

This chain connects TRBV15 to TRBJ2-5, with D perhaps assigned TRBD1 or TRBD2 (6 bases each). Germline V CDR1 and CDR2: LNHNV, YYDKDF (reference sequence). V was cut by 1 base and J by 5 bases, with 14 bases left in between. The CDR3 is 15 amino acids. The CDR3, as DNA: TGTGCCACCAGCAGAGGGGGGGCCCCTCACGAGACCCAGTACTTC. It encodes CATSRGGAPHETQYF.

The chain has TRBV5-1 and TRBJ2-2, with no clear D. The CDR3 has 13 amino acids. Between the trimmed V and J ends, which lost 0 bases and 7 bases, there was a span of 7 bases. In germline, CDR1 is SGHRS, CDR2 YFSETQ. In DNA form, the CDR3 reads TGCGCCAGCAGCTTGGGTGAAGGCGGGGAGCTGTTTTTT. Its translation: CASSLGEGGELFF.

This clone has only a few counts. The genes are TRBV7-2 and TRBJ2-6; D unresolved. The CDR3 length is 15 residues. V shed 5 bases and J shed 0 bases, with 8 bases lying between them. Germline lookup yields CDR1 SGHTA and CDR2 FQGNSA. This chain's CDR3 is CASSPMNSGANVLTF. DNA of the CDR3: TGTGCCAGCAGCCCAATGAACTCTGGGGCCAACGTCCTGACTTTC.

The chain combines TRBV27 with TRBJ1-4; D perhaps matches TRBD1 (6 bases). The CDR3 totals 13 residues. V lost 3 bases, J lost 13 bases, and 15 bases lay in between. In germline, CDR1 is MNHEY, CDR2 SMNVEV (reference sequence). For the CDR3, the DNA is TGTGCCAGCAGTTTTCCGGGGGCAGGGATACTGTTTTTT. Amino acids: CASSFPGAGILFF.